There are a few counts of the clone carrying this TCR beta chain. Vbeta (60) and Jbeta (13) primers were used in the PCR. Libraries were prepared by immunoSEQ multiplex PCR; TCRdb keeps only in-frame clonotypes and omits some of them. The repertoire holds under 130,000 clones, with about 13% as singletons. The data originate from a study of cytomegalovirus exposure and HLA in healthy donors. The CDR3 spans 14 residues. CDR1 is SGHVS and CDR2 is FQNEAQ in the germline V gene. Trimming shortened V by 3 bases and J by 4 bases, and 12 bases separated the two germline ends. Sequencing was carried out using PBMCs. The origin of this receptor is a man aged 35 to 55 in good health and CMV-seropositive. The rearrangement uses TRBV7-8 and TRBJ1-1, with D maybe TRBD1 (6 bases). CDR3: CASSFPPGVTEAFF. CDR3 nucleotides: TGTGCCAGCAGCTTCCCTCCAGGGGTCACTGAAGCTTTCTTT.